Sequencing of this T cell receptor (beta chain) was carried out in a study of cytomegalovirus exposure and HLA in healthy donors. Overall study findings and caveats: Some TCR beta chains (around 180 of them) were listed as cytomegalovirus-associated.

The V end was cut by 5 bases, the J end by 6 bases, with 10 bases between. Germline V CDR1 and CDR2: MNHEY, SVGAGI. The CDR3 runs 12 residues. Comments on this clone: The antigen is undetermined.

The PCR made use of 60 Vbeta and 13 Jbeta primers. Clones were read by immunoSEQ multiplex PCR, and TCRdb kept only the in-frame ones, dropping some. The table includes 110,000 or so clones, about 77% detected once. This sequence joins TRBV6-5 and TRBJ1-2, with D unclear. The source is a woman in her 30s in good health and CMV-seropositive. Sequenced input: PBMCs. CDR3 region: CASSQRENGYTF. The CDR3 DNA reads TGTGCCAGCAGTCAGAGGGAGAATGGCTACACCTTC.